The clone carrying this TCR delta chain was counted many times. Antigen specificity is unknown. The TCRdb protein comes from a much larger clone and disagrees with this DNA's translation at residue 15, likely due to a read error; the protein given here is derived from the DNA. TCRdb re-called the multiplex PCR reads using CATT. The table includes about 51,000 delta-chain clones, roughly 2% detected once. Vgamma9/Vdelta2+ and Vdelta2-negative gammadelta T cells were flow-sorted from PBMC for bulk sequencing. This entry belongs to a study of γδ T cells in repeated Plasmodium falciparum infection. About the research overall: Timepoints: baseline, immediately before selected infections, and 21 days after every infection. Some Malian samples span acute malaria episodes; others come from no-transmission periods.

Broader study findings: Vgamma9/Vdelta2+ repertoires stayed stably polyclonal over time and infection. Compared with Australian children, Malian Vdelta2-negative repertoires seemed more clonal, less diverse, less shared.

Germline CDR1 is TVYSNPD and CDR2 is GDNSRS (reference sequence). The CDR3 extends over 21 amino acids. J was trimmed by 0 bases and V by 2 bases; bases with no gene match: 21. Sequencing was done on a sample of gamma-delta T cells from blood. The V call is TRDV3, the J call TRDJ1; 13 bases agree with TRDD3. The J gene, missing from TCRdb, was assigned here through DNA to germline matching. This TCR was sampled from a pool of human donors (malaria-infected and uninfected, not separated). The CDR3 reads CAFSVLFYWGIRESHTDKLIF. CDR3 coding DNA: TGTGCCTTTTCCGTCCTCTTTTACTGGGGGATACGCGAGTCTCACACCGATAAACTCATCTTT.